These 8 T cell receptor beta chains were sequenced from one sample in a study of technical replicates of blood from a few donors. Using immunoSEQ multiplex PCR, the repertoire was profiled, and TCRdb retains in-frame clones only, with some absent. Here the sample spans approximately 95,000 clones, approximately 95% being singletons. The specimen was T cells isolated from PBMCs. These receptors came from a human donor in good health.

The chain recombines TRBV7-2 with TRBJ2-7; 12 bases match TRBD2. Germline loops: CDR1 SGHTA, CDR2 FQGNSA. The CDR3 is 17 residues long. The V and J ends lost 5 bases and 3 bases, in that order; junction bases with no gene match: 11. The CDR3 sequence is CASSHRGSSGRGYEQYF. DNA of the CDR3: TGTGCCAGCAGCCACCGGGGTTCTAGCGGGAGGGGCTACGAGCAGTACTTC.

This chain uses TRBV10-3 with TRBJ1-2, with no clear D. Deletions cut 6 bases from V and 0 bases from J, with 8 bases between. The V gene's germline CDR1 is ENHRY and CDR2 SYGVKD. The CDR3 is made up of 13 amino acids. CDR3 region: CAISLNANYGYTF. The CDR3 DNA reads TGTGCCATCAGCCTTAATGCTAACTATGGCTACACCTTC.

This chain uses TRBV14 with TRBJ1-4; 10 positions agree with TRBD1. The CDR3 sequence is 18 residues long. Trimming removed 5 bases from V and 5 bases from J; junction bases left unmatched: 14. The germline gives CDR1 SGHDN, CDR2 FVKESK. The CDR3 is CASSENFGQGVFNEKLFF. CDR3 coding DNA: TGTGCCAGCAGCGAAAATTTTGGACAGGGGGTATTCAATGAAAAACTGTTTTTT.

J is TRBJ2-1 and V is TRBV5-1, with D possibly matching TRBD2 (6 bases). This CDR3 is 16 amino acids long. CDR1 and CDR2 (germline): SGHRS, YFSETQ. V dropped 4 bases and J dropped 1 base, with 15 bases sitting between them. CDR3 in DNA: TGCGCCAGCAGCCCCCGCGGCGGGACTTCCTACAATGAGCAGTTCTTC. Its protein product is CASSPRGGTSYNEQFF.

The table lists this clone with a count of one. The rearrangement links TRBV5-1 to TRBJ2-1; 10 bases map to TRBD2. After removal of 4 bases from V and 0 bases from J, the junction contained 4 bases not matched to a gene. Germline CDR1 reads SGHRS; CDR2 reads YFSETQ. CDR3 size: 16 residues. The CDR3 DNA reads TGCGCCAGCAGCACGGGACTAGCGAGCTCCTACAATGAGCAGTTCTTC. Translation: CASSTGLASSYNEQFF. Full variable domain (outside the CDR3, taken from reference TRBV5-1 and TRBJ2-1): KAGVTQTPRYLIKTRGQQVTLSCSPISGHRSVSWYQQTPGQGLQFLFEYFSETQRNKGNFPGRFSGRQFSNSRSEMNVSTLELGDSALYLCASSTGLASSYNEQFFGPGTRLTVL.

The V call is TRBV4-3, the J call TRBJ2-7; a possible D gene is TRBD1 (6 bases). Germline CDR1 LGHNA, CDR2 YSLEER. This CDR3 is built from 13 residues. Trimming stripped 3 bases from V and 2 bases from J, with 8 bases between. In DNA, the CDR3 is TGCGCCAGCAGCCAGGGGACACCCTACGAGCAGTACTTC. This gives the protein CASSQGTPYEQYF.

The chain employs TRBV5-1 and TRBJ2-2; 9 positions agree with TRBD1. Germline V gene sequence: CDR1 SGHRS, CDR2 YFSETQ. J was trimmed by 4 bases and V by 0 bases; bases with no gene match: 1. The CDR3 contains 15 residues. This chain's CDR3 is CASSLGTGATGELFF. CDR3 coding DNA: TGCGCCAGCAGCTTGGGGACAGGGGCCACCGGGGAGCTGTTTTTT.

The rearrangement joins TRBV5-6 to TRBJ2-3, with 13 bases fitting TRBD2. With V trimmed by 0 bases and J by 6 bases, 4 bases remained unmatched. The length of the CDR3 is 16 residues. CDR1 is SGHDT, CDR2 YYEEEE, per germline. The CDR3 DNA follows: TGTGCCAGCAGCTTGGAGACTAGCGGGAGGAGGGATACGCAGTATTTT. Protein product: CASSLETSGRRDTQYF.